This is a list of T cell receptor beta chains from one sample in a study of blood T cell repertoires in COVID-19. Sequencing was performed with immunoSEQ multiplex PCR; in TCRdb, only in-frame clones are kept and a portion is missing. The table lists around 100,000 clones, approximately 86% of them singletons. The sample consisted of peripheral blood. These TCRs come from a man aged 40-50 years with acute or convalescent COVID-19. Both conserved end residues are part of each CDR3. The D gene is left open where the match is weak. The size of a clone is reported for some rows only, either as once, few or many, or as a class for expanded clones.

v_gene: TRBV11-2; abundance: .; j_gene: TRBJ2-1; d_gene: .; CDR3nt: TGTGCCAGTACCGGAGAGGGAGCGGGCCCGGTTAGTGAGCAGTTCTTC; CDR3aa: CASTGEGAGPVSEQFF
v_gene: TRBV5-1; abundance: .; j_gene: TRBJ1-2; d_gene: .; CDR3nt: TGCGCCAGCAGCTTGGATGCGAACTATGGCTACACCTTC; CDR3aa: CASSLDANYGYTF
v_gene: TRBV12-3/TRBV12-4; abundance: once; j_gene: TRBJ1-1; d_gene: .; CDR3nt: TGTGCCAGCAGTTTACGTGCCTATGAAGCTTTCTTT; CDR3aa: CASSLRAYEAFF
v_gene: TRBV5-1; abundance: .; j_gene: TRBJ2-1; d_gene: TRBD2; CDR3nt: TGCGCCAGCCGACCACTAGCGGGAAATTCCTACAATGAGCAGTTCTTC; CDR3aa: CASRPLAGNSYNEQFF
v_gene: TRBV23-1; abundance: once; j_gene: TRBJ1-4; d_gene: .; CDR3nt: TGCGCCAGCAGTCAATCTCTCGGGACTAATGAAAAACTGTTTTTT; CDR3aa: CASSQSLGTNEKLFF
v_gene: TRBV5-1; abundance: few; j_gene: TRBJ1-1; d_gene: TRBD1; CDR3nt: TGCGCCAGCAGCACGGGGCGGGGACAGATGGAAGCTTTCTTT; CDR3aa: CASSTGRGQMEAFF
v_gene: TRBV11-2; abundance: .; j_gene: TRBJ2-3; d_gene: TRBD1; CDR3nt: TGTGCCAGCGGCTCCCCTGCAGGGGGAGATACGCAGTATTTT; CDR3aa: CASGSPAGGDTQYF
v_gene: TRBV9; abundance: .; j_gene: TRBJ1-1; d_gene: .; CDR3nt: TGTGCCAGCAGCGTAGAGGGGCGGACAGCCGATGAAGCTTTCTTT; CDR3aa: CASSVEGRTADEAFF
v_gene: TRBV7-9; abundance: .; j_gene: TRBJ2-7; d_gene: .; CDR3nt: TGTGCCAGCAGCTCAGCCCAGGTATCGATCTACGAGCAGTACTTC; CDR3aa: CASSSAQVSIYEQYF
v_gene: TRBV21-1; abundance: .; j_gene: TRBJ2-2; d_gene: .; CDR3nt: TGTGCCAGCAGAGGAGGGAGCCGGTCCGGGGAGCTGTTTTTT; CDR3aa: CASRGGSRSGELFF
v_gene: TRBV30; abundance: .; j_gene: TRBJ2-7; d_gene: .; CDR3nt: TGTGCCTGCACTCAAAGCTCCTACGAGCAGTACTTC; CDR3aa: CACTQSSYEQYF
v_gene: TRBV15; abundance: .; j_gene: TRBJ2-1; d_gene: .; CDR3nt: TGTGCCACCAGCAGAGAGCATAGCCGGGATGAGCAGTTCTTC; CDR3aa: CATSREHSRDEQFF
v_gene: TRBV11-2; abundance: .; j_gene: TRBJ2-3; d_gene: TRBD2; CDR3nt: TGTGCCAGCAGCTTCCACGGTCCGGGACTAGCGGGTCCCACAGATACGCAGTATTTT; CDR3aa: CASSFHGPGLAGPTDTQYF
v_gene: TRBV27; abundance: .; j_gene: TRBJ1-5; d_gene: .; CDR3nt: TGTGCCAGCAGTCCGGCGGTCGTGGCTAGCAATCAGCCCCAGCATTTT; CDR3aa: CASSPAVVASNQPQHF
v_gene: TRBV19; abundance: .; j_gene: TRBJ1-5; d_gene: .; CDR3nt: TGTGCCAGTAGTATAGGGGGCACCGGGAGCAATCAGCCCCAGCATTTT; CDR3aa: CASSIGGTGSNQPQHF
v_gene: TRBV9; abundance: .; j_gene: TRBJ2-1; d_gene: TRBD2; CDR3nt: TGTGCCAGCAGCGTGAGCCTACCGACTAGCGGATACAATGAGCAGTTCTTC; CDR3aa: CASSVSLPTSGYNEQFF
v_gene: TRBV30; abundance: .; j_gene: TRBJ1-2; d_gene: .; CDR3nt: TGTGCCTGGAGTGTACCGGGTGGCTACACCTTC; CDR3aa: CAWSVPGGYTF